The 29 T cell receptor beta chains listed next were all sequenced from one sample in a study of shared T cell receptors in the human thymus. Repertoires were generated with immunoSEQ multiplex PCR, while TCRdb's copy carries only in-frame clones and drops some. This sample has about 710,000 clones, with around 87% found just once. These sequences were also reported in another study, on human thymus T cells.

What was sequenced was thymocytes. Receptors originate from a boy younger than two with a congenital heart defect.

CDR3 in amino acids: CAMRPGQGDHEQYF. The DNA for the CDR3 is TGTGCCATGAGACCGGGACAGGGTGACCACGAGCAGTACTTC. The chain uses TRBV6-1 and TRBJ2-7, with 9 bases identical to TRBD1. The CDR3 has 14 amino acids. Germline V CDR1 and CDR2: MNHNS, SASEGT. V was pared by 10 bases and J by 5 bases, with 12 bases of the junction left unmatched.

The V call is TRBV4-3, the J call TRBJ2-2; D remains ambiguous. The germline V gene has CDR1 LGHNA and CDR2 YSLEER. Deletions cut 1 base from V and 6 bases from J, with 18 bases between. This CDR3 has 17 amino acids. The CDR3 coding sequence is TGCGCCAGCAGCCAAGTCCCTTTGGCAAACGAGGCCGGGGAGCTGTTTTTT. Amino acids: CASSQVPLANEAGELFF.

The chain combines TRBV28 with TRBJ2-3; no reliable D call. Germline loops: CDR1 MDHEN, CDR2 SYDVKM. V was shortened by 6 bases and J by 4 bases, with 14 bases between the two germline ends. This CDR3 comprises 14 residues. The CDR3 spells CASREPLTADTQYF. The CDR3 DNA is TGTGCCAGCAGAGAGCCCCTAACGGCAGATACGCAGTATTTT.

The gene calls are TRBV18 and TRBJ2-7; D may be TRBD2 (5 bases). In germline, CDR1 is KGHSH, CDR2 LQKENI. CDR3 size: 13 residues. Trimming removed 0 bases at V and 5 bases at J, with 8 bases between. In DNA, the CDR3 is TGTGCCAGCTCACCACCGGCCGGGGACGAGCAGTACTTC. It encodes CASSPPAGDEQYF.

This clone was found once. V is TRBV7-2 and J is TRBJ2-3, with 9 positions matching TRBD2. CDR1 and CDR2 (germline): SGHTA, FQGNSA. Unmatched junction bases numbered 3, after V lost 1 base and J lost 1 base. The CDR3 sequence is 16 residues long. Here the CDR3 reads CASSLVERGGTDTQYF. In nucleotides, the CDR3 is TGTGCCAGCAGCTTAGTTGAGCGGGGGGGCACAGATACGCAGTATTTT. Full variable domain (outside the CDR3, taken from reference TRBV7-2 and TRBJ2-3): GAGVSQSPSNKVTEKGKDVELRCDPISGHTALYWYRQSLGQGLEFLIYFQGNSAPDKSGLPSDRFSAERTGGSVSTLTIQRTQQEDSAVYLCASSLVERGGTDTQYFGPGTRLTVL.

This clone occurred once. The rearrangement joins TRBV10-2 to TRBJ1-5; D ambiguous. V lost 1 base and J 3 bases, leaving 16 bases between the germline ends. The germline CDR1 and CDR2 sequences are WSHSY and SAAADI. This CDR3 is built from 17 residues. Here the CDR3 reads CASSEWYGVDSNQPQHF. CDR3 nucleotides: TGCGCCAGCAGTGAGTGGTACGGCGTAGACTCCAATCAGCCCCAGCATTTT.

The CDR3 nucleotides are TGTGCCAGCGGAGACGAGCAGTACTTC. Amino acids: CASGDEQYF. This chain links TRBV7-9 with TRBJ2-7; the D is unclear. The CDR3 runs to 9 residues. V shed 8 bases and J shed 5 bases, with 4 bases lying between them. CDR1 is SEHNR and CDR2 is FQNEAQ in the germline V gene (reference sequence).

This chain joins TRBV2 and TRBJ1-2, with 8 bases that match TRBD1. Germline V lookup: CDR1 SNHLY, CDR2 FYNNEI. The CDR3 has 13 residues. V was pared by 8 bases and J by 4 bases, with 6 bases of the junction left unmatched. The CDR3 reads CASGATGGYGYTF. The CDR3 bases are TGTGCCAGCGGTGCTACAGGGGGCTATGGCTACACCTTC.

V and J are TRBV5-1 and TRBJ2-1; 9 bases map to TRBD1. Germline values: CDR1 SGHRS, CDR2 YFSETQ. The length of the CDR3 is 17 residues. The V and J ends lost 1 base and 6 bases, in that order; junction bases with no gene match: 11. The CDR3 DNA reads TGCGCCAGCAGCTTGAGTAATCGGACAGGGGCAGGCAATGAGCAGTTCTTC. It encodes CASSLSNRTGAGNEQFF.

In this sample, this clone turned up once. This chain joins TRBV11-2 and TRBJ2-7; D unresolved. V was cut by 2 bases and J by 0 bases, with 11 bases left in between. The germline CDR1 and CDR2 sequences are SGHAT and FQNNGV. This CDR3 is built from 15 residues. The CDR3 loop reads CASSLSQPSSYEQYF. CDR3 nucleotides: TGTGCCAGCAGCTTATCTCAACCGAGCTCCTACGAGCAGTACTTC. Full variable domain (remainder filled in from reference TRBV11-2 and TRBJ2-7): EAGVAQSPRYKIIEKRQSVAFWCNPISGHATLYWYQQILGQGPKLLIQFQNNGVVDDSQLPKDRFSAERLKGVDSTLKIQPAKLEDSAVYLCASSLSQPSSYEQYFGPGTRLTVT.

The CDR3 loop is CASSPLDRGRNTIYF. As DNA, the CDR3 is TGTGCCAGCAGCCCACTCGACAGGGGAAGAAACACCATATATTTT. The chain is built from TRBV7-2 and TRBJ1-3; 8 bases line up with TRBD1. The CDR3 runs to 15 residues. Trimming cost V 5 bases and J 5 bases; bases outside gene matches: 8. Per germline, CDR1 SGHTA and CDR2 FQGNSA.

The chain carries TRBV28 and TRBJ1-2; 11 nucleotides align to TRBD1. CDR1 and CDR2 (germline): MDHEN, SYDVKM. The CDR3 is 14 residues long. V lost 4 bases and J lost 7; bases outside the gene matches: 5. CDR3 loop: CASSSADRGPGYTF. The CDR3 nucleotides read TGTGCCAGCAGTTCCGCGGACAGGGGGCCTGGCTACACCTTC.

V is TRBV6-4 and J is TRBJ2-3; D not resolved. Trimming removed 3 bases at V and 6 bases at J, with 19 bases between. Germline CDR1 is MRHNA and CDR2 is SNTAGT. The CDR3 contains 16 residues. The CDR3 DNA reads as TGTGCCAGCAGTGATGGCAGATCGACTTACCTGGATACGCAGTATTTT. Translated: CASSDGRSTYLDTQYF.

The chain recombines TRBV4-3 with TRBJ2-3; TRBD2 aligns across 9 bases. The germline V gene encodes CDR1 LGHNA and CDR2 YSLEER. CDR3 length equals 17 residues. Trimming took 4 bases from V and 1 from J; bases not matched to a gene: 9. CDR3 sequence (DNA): TGCGCCAGCAGCCGGCGTAGCGGGGGATATGGCACAGATACGCAGTATTTT. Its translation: CASSRRSGGYGTDTQYF.

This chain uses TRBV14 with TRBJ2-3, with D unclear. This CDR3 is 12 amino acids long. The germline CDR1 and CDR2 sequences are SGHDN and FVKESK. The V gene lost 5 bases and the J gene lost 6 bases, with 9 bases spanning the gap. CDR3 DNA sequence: TGTGCCAGCAGCTCGCAGGTGGATACGCAGTATTTT. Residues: CASSSQVDTQYF.

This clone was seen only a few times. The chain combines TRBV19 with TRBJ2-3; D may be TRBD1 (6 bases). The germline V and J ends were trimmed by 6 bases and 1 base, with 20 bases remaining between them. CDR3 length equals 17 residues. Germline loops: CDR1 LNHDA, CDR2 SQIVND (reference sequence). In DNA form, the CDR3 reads TGTGCCAGTAGAATCCGGTCCCACAGGGAAGGCACAGATACGCAGTATTTT. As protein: CASRIRSHREGTDTQYF.

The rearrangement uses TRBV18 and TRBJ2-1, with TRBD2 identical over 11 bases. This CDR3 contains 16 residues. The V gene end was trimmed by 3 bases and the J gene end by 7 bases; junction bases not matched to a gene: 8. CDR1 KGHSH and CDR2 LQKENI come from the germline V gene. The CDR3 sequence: CASSPTLAGVSNEQFF. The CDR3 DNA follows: TGTGCCAGCTCACCCACACTAGCGGGAGTGTCGAATGAGCAGTTCTTC.

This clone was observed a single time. As DNA, the CDR3 is TGTGCCAGCAGCCCAAGCCTAGCGGGCGTAAACAATGAGCAGTTCTTC. Its protein product is CASSPSLAGVNNEQFF. The chain has TRBV14 and TRBJ2-1; 8 nucleotides align to TRBD2. The CDR3 is 16 residues long. With 4 bases clipped from V and 5 bases from J, the junction kept 10 bases outside the gene matches. Germline-derived CDR1 and CDR2 are SGHDN and FVKESK.

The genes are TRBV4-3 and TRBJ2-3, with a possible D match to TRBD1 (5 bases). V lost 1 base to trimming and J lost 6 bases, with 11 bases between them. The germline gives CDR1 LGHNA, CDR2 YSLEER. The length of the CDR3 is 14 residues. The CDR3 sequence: CASSQGSKGDTQYF. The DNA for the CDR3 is TGCGCCAGCAGCCAAGGGAGTAAGGGGGATACGCAGTATTTT.

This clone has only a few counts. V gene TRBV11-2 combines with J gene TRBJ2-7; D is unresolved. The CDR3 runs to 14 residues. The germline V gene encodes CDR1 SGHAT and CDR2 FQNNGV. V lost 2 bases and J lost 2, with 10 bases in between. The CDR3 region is CASSLPPGPYEQYF. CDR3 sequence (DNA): TGTGCCAGCAGCTTACCTCCCGGTCCCTACGAGCAGTACTTC.

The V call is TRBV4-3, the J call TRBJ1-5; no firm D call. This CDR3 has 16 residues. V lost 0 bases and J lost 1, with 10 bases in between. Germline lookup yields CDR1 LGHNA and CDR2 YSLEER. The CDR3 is CASSQEFWRSNQPQHF. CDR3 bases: TGCGCCAGCAGCCAAGAATTTTGGAGGAGCAATCAGCCCCAGCATTTT.

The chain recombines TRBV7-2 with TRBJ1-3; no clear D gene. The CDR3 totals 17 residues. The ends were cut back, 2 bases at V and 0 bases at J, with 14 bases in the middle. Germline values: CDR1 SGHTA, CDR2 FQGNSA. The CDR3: CASSLRSEAPSGNTIYF. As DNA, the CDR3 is TGTGCCAGCAGCTTAAGATCGGAGGCCCCCTCTGGAAACACCATATATTTT.

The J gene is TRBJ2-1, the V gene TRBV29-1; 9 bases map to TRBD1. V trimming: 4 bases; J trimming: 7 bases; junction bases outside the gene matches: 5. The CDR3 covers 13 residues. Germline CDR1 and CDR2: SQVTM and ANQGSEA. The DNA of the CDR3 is TGCAGCGTTGGAGGGACAGGGCTAAATGAGCAGTTCTTC. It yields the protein CSVGGTGLNEQFF.

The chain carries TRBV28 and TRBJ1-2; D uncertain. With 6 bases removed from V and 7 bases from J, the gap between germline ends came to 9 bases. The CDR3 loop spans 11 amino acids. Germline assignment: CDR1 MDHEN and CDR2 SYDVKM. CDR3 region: CASREDGGYTF. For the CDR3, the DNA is TGTGCCAGCAGGGAGGACGGTGGCTACACCTTC.

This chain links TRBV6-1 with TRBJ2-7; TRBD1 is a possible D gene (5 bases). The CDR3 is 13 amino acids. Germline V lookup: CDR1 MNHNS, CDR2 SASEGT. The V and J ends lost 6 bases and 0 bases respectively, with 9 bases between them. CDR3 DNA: TGTGCCAGCAGCCCAACAGGCTCCTACGAGCAGTACTTC. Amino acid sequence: CASSPTGSYEQYF.

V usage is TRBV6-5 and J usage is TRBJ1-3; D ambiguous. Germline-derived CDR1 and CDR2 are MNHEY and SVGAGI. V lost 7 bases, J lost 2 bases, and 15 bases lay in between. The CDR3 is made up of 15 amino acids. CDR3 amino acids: CASTGRPNAGNTIYF. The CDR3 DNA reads TGTGCCAGCACTGGCAGGCCAAACGCTGGAAACACCATATATTTT.

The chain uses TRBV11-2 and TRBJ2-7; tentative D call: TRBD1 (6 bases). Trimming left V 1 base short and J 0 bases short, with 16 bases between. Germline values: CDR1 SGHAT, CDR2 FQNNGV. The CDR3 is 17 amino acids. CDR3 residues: CASSLVSWGPFSYEQYF. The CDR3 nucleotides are TGTGCCAGCAGCTTAGTATCGTGGGGGCCCTTCTCCTACGAGCAGTACTTC.

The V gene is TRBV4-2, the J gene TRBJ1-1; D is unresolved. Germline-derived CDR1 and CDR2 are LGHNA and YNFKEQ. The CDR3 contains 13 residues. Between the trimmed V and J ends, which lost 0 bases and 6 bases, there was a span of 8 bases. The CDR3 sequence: CASSQDLPAEAFF. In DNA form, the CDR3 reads TGTGCCAGCAGCCAAGATCTACCGGCTGAAGCTTTCTTT.

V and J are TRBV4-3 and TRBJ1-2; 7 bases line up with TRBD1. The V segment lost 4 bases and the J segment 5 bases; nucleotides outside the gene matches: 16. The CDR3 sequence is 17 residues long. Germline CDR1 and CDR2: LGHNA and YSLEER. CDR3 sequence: CASSLKFFRDSLYGYTF. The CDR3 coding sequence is TGCGCCAGCAGCCTCAAGTTTTTCCGGGACAGTCTATATGGCTACACCTTC.